A single sample is the source of the 23 T cell receptor beta chains below, sequenced in a study of T cells and Merkel cell carcinoma outcomes. Profiling relied on immunoSEQ multiplex PCR, and the TCRdb table lists in-frame clones only, not all of them. The table records some 16,000 clones, roughly four fifths of them present only once. The sequencing input was tumor tissue from Merkel cell carcinoma. These receptors came from a human donor with Merkel cell carcinoma.

The rearrangement links TRBV18 to TRBJ2-2; the D gene could be TRBD1 or TRBD2 (5 bases each). The length of the CDR3 is 15 residues. CDR1 is KGHSH and CDR2 is LQKENI in the germline V gene. V lost 1 base, J lost 5 bases, and 11 bases lay in between. The CDR3 region is CASSPRDDVTGELFF. The CDR3 region has the DNA TGTGCCAGCTCACCACGGGACGATGTGACCGGGGAGCTGTTTTTT.

This clone appeared a few times. This sequence joins TRBV6-6 and TRBJ1-2; the match to TRBD1 covers 8 bases. The CDR3 totals 16 residues. V was clipped by 6 bases and J by 7 bases; unmatched bases: 16. The germline gives CDR1 MNHNY, CDR2 SVGAGI (reference sequence). The CDR3 spells CASSRGGDRGASGYTF. As DNA, the CDR3 is TGTGCCAGCAGCCGTGGGGGCGACAGGGGAGCGAGTGGCTACACCTTC.

The chain has TRBV28 and TRBJ2-5; 7 bases fit TRBD2. V trimming: 6 bases; J trimming: 5 bases; junction bases outside the gene matches: 15. This CDR3 spans 16 amino acids. The germline CDR1 and CDR2 sequences are MDHEN and SYDVKM. The CDR3 nucleotides are TGTGCCAGCAGCTCTGGGGGGGGAAAGGGTAAGGAGACCCAGTACTTC. Its translation: CASSSGGGKGKETQYF. Full variable domain (missing parts from reference TRBV28 and TRBJ2-5): DVKVTQSSRYLVKRTGEKVFLECVQDMDHENMFWYRQDPGLGLRLIYFSYDVKMKEKGDIPEGYSVSREKKERFSLILESASTNQTSMYLCASSSGGGKGKETQYFGPGTRLLVL.

The chain uses TRBV9 and TRBJ2-5, with 8 bases lining up with TRBD2. Germline V gives CDR1 SGDLS, CDR2 YYNGEE. Germline trimming cut 1 base from V and 5 bases from J; bases unmatched to any gene: 7. The CDR3 runs to 15 residues. In DNA, the CDR3 is TGTGCCAGCAGCGTAAGCGGGACTAGGGGGGAGACCCAGTACTTC. Protein sequence: CASSVSGTRGETQYF.

The chain combines TRBV5-1 with TRBJ2-3; D is undetermined. This CDR3 comprises 13 residues. V was cut by 0 bases and J by 1 base, with 3 bases left in between. The germline CDR1 and CDR2 sequences are SGHRS and YFSETQ. The CDR3 sequence is CASSLGGTDTQYF. In DNA, the CDR3 is TGCGCCAGCAGCTTGGGGGGCACAGATACGCAGTATTTT.

This sequence joins TRBV9 and TRBJ2-1, with a weak D call TRBD1 (6 bases). Germline CDR1 and CDR2: SGDLS and YYNGEE. V lost 0 bases, J lost 0 bases, and 19 bases lay in between. The CDR3 has 19 amino acids. As DNA, the CDR3 is TGTGCCAGCAGCGTAGAGTTTGGGACAACAAGAGGCTCCTACAATGAGCAGTTCTTC. It encodes CASSVEFGTTRGSYNEQFF.

The V gene is TRBV19, the J gene TRBJ1-2; D uncertain. CDR1 and CDR2 (germline): LNHDA, SQIVND (reference sequence). Trimming pared 3 bases from V and 4 bases from J, leaving 12 bases between. This CDR3 has 14 residues. CDR3 nucleotide sequence: TGTGCCAGTAGTATTCGGAACAGCCCCTATGGCTACACCTTC. Translating it yields CASSIRNSPYGYTF.

The J gene is TRBJ1-5, the V gene TRBV6-7; D not resolved. TRBV6-7 is an ORF for which the function is uncertain. Between the trimmed V and J ends, which lost 0 bases and 0 bases, there was a span of 15 bases. The CDR3 is made up of 18 amino acids. CDR3 protein: CASSYSRPTRNSNQPQHF. The CDR3 DNA reads as TGTGCCAGCAGTTACTCGAGACCGACTCGAAATAGCAATCAGCCCCAGCATTTT.

CDR3 protein: CSITGQGAIGTEAFF. CDR3 nucleotide sequence: TGCAGCATTACCGGACAGGGGGCAATCGGCACTGAAGCTTTCTTT. This rearrangement joins TRBV29-1 to TRBJ1-1; 11 bases align to TRBD1. J lost 4 bases, V lost 8 bases, and 12 bases had no gene match. The CDR3 has 15 residues. Germline V gene data show CDR1 as SQVTM and CDR2 as ANQGSEA. The full variable domain, with the rest looked up from reference TRBV29-1 and TRBJ1-1, is SAVISQKPSRDICQRGTSLTIQCQVDSQVTMMFWYRQQPGQSLTLIATANQGSEATYESGFVIDKFPISRPNLTFSTLTVSNMSPEDSSIYLCSITGQGAIGTEAFFGQGTRLTVV.

This chain uses TRBV9 with TRBJ2-2; 9 nucleotides match TRBD1. The germline CDR1 and CDR2 sequences are SGDLS and YYNGEE. Trimming removed 0 bases from V and 7 bases from J; junction bases left unmatched: 7. The CDR3 contains 16 residues. CDR3 loop: CASSVGLGQGNGELFF. CDR3 coding DNA: TGTGCCAGCAGCGTAGGTCTGGGACAGGGAAACGGGGAGCTGTTTTTT.

This rearrangement joins TRBV2 to TRBJ1-3; tentative D call: TRBD1 (5 bases). V was clipped by 3 bases and J by 0 bases, with 9 bases between them. Germline values: CDR1 SNHLY, CDR2 FYNNEI. The CDR3 sequence is 15 residues long. The CDR3 bases are TGTGCCAGCAGTGACGAGGGGTTCTCTGGAAACACCATATATTTT. Translating gives CASSDEGFSGNTIYF.

The chain joins TRBV5-1 to TRBJ1-2; D possibly corresponds to TRBD1 (6 bases). The CDR3 sequence is 14 residues long. Germline V gene lookup returns CDR1 SGHRS and CDR2 YFSETQ. The V and J ends lost 0 bases and 3 bases respectively, with 9 bases between them. The CDR3 DNA reads TGCGCCAGCAGCTTGGCGGGGGCGGACTATGGCTACACCTTC. It codes for CASSLAGADYGYTF.

This chain uses TRBV5-1 with TRBJ2-1; D possibly corresponds to TRBD1 (5 bases). CDR3 size: 14 residues. The germline V gene has CDR1 SGHRS and CDR2 YFSETQ. V lost 4 bases and J lost 5, with 13 bases in between. CDR3 in amino acids: CASSPQSGHNEQFF. CDR3 sequence (DNA): TGCGCCAGCAGCCCACAGTCAGGGCACAATGAGCAGTTCTTC.

A note on this clone: Relative to the germline gene, one junction end is altered; a read error may explain this. This chain joins TRBV5-1 and TRBJ1-3; no reliable D call. This CDR3 comprises 13 residues. The germline gives CDR1 SGHRS, CDR2 YFSETQ. For the CDR3, the DNA is TGCGCCAGCAGCCTGATTGCGGGAAGCACCATATATTTT. As protein: CASSLIAGSTIYF. Looking up the rest from reference TRBV5-1 and TRBJ1-3 gives the full variable domain: KAGVTQTPRYLIKTRGQQVTLSCSPISGHRSVSWYQQTPGQGLQFLFEYFSETQRNKGNFPGRFSGRQFSNSRSEMNVSTLELGDSALYLCASSLIAGSTIYFGEGSWLTVV.

The rearrangement uses TRBV19 and TRBJ2-2; unclear D gene. CDR1 and CDR2 (germline): LNHDA, SQIVND (reference sequence). With 1 base removed from V and 2 bases from J, the gap between germline ends came to 2 bases. This CDR3 is built from 13 residues. The CDR3 reads CASSIGNTGELFF. The CDR3 nucleotides are TGTGCCAGTAGTATAGGCAACACCGGGGAGCTGTTTTTT.

The chain couples TRBV30 to TRBJ1-5; 7 bases line up with TRBD1. The germline gives CDR1 GTSNPN, CDR2 SVGIG (reference sequence). V shed 8 bases and J 7 bases; nucleotides not matched to a gene: 11. The CDR3 sequence is 13 residues long. CDR3 sequence reads: CAARQGPGQPQHF. CDR3 nucleotides: TGTGCCGCTAGACAGGGCCCAGGACAGCCCCAGCATTTT.

The chain is built from TRBV6-1 and TRBJ1-3, with TRBD1 matching 8 bases. CDR3 length: 16 residues. Germline CDR1 and CDR2: MNHNS and SASEGT. V trimming: 2 bases; J trimming: 4 bases; junction bases outside the gene matches: 7. CDR3 coding DNA: TGTGCCAGCAGTGAATTGAGACAGGGGAGAGGAAACACCATATATTTT. Protein sequence: CASSELRQGRGNTIYF.

The chain recombines TRBV19 with TRBJ2-1, with 9 bases fitting TRBD2. V lost 5 bases and J lost 4; bases outside the gene matches: 3. Germline CDR1 reads LNHDA; CDR2 reads SQIVND (reference sequence). This CDR3 spans 14 amino acids. The CDR3 DNA reads TGTGCCAGTAGTTTGACTAGCGGTTACAATGAGCAGTTCTTC. It yields the protein CASSLTSGYNEQFF.

This clone was seen a few times. V and J are TRBV18 and TRBJ2-4; D not certain. The CDR3 loop spans 12 amino acids. The V gene's germline CDR1 is KGHSH and CDR2 LQKENI. The V gene lost 3 bases and the J gene lost 6 bases, with 6 bases spanning the gap. CDR3: CASSPMGNIQYF. DNA of the CDR3: TGTGCCAGCTCACCGATGGGAAACATTCAGTACTTC.

V and J are TRBV15 and TRBJ1-1, with unresolved D. CDR1 is LNHNV, CDR2 YYDKDF, per germline (reference sequence). The CDR3 runs 13 residues. V was pared by 0 bases and J by 4 bases, with 6 bases between. Here the CDR3 DNA reads TGTGCCACCAGCAGAGATAGGAGCACTGAAGCTTTCTTT. Translation gives CATSRDRSTEAFF.

The chain joins TRBV29-1 to TRBJ1-1; 9 bases agree with TRBD1. The CDR3 is 14 residues long. The germline V gene has CDR1 SQVTM and CDR2 ANQGSEA. The J segment lost 5 bases and the V segment lost 0 bases, leaving 4 bases of the junction unmatched. The CDR3 sequence: CSVEDRQGVTEAFF. The DNA for the CDR3 is TGCAGCGTTGAAGATCGACAGGGGGTAACTGAAGCTTTCTTT.

This clone was detected only a few times. The chain couples TRBV4-1 to TRBJ2-1; 11 nucleotides match TRBD1. The CDR3 is 15 amino acids. CDR1 and CDR2 (germline): MGHRA, YSYEKL. V shed 5 bases, J shed 8 bases, and the junction held 8 bases outside the gene matches. The CDR3 DNA sequence: TGCGCCAGCAGCTCCGGACAGGGGGCGAACCATGAGCAGTTCTTC. Its protein is CASSSGQGANHEQFF.

For the CDR3, the DNA is TGTGCCAGCAGCTCAACGGGACAGGGGGCGCTAATTAATGGCTACACCTTC. This codes for CASSSTGQGALINGYTF. This chain connects TRBV28 to TRBJ1-2; 12 bases map to TRBD1. This CDR3 region has 17 residues. Germline V gives CDR1 MDHEN, CDR2 SYDVKM. The V gene end was trimmed by 6 bases and the J gene end by 6 bases; junction bases not matched to a gene: 14.